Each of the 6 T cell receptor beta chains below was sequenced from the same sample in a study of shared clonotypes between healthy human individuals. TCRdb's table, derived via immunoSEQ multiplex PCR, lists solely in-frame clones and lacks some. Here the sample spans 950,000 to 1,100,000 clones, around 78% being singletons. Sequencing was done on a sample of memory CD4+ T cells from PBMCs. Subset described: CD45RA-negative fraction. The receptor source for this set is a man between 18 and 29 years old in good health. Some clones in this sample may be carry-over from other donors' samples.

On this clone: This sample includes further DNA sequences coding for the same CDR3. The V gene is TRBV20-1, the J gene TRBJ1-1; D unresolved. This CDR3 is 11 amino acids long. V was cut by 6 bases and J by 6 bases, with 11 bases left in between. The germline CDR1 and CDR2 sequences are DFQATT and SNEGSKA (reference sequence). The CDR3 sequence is CSAPGGAEAFF. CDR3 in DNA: TGCAGTGCCCCGGGCGGAGCTGAAGCTTTCTTT.

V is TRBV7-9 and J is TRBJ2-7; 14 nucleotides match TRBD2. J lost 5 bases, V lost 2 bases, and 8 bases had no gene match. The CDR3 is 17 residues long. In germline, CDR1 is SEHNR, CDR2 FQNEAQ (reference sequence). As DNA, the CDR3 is TGTGCCAGCAGCTTAACCCTGACTAGCGGGAGGGCCAACGAGCAGTACTTC. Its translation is CASSLTLTSGRANEQYF.

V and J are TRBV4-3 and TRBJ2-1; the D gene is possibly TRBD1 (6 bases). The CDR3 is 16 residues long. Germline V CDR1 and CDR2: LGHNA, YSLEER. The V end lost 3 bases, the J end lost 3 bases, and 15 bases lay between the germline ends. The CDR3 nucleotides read TGCGCCAGCAGCCAGGACAGTCGGGTGGGCTACAATGAGCAGTTCTTC. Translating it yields CASSQDSRVGYNEQFF.

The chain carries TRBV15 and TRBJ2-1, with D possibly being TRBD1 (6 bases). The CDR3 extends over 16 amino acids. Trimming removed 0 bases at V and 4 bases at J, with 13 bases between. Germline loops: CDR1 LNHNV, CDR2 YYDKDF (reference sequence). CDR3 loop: CATSRDRSTGYNEQFF. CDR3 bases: TGTGCCACCAGCAGAGACCGGAGCACAGGGTACAATGAGCAGTTCTTC.

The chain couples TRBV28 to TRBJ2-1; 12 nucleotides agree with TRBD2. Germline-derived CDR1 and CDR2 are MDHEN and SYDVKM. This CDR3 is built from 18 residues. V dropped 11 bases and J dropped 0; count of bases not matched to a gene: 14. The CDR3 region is CASFPGLAGQISYNEQFF. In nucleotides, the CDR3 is TGTGCCTCCTTCCCTGGACTAGCGGGACAAATCTCCTACAATGAGCAGTTCTTC.

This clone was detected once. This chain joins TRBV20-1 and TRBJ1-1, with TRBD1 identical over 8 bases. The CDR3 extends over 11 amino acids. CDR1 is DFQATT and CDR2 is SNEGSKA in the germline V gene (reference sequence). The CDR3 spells CRAQGGTEAFF. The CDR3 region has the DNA TGCAGAGCACAGGGGGGCACTGAAGCTTTCTTT.